The clone carrying this T cell receptor beta chain came up many times. RNA transcripts gave rise to amplified TCR beta CDR3 regions. The HTBI primer set served for first-round RT-PCR of the TCR CDR3. TCRdb passed the multiplex PCR reads through MiXCR, listing each CDR3 protein once. The sample records 700,000 or so distinct CDR3 sequences, roughly 15% being singletons. Each diagnosis drew on symptoms, thyroxine, TRAb, thyroid ultrasound and orbital computed tomography findings. These data come from a study of T cells in Graves' hyperthyroidism and ophthalmopathy. The CDR3 has 15 residues. Losses at the gene ends were 5 bases for V and 6 bases for J; bases not matched to a gene: 12. Germline values: CDR1 SGHTA, CDR2 FQGNSA.

This chain joins TRBV7-2 and TRBJ2-7; TRBD2 matches 8 bases. The clonotype originates from a woman aged 45-65 years with Graves' ophthalmopathy. Input material: blood. CDR3 amino acids: CASSVLGLVGGEQYF. The CDR3 DNA is TGTGCCAGCAGCGTCCTGGGACTAGTTGGGGGCGAGCAGTACTTC.